This section outlines one TCR beta chain sequence together with its context. The entry originates in a study of blood T cell repertoires in COVID-19. Study information: PBMCs, B-cell-depleted T cells, or T cells provided the cDNA or gDNA that made up the material.

CDR3 length: 22 amino acids. V lost 1 base, J lost 6 bases, and 24 bases stayed unmatched. Germline V gene sequence: CDR1 LGHDT, CDR2 YNNKEL (reference sequence). Assay used: immunoSEQ multiplex PCR; TCRdb lists only in-frame clones, some missing. This sample carries roughly 250,000 clones, around 83% of them seen once, and the ten largest clones take less than 2%. Specimen: peripheral blood. The rearrangement links TRBV3-1 (or the pseudogene TRBV3-2) to TRBJ2-3, with 11 bases aligning to TRBD2. This clonotype was obtained from a woman between 40 and 50 years old who had recovered from COVID-19. The CDR3 sequence: CASSQVTSGVWGDYWNLDTQYF. As DNA, the CDR3 is TGTGCCAGCAGCCAAGTGACTAGCGGGGTTTGGGGCGATTATTGGAATCTGGATACGCAGTATTTT.